This entry features one T cell receptor (beta chain) sequence. Its specificity is unknown. This record comes from a study of vaccination effects on CD4 cells after COVID-19. Within the ViraFEST assay, antigen-specific CD4+ T cells underwent expansion with viral peptide pools prior to sequencing. Cells that had been cultured for roughly eleven days were the source of isolated CD4+ T cells. Absence of prior SARS-CoV-2 infection characterized the vaccine recipients, who showed negative nucleocapsid antibodies. Germline lookup yields CDR1 SGHTS and CDR2 YDEGEE. Trimming pared 4 bases from V and 0 bases from J, leaving 11 bases between. The CDR3 contains 15 residues. TCRdb's copy holds only in-frame clones and misses some; the assay was immunoSEQ multiplex PCR. The sample lists about 48,000 clones; roughly three quarters were seen once.

This clonotype was sampled from a human donor who received a COVID-19 vaccine. The chain is built from TRBV5-8 and TRBJ1-3, with a possible D match to TRBD1 (5 bases). Sequenced here: CD4+ T cells from PBMCs cultured with HCoV-OC43 spike peptides, sampled before COVID-19 vaccination. Subset: HCoV-OC43 spike overlapping peptide pool stimulation. The CDR3: CASSTRQFSGNTIYF. The DNA for the CDR3 is TGTGCCAGCAGCACCCGACAGTTCTCTGGAAACACCATATATTTT.